This T cell receptor beta chain was found in a study of T-cell reconstitution after alpha-beta-depleted transplantation in children. The CDR3 has 14 amino acids. V dropped 3 bases and J dropped 1 base, with 10 bases sitting between them. CDR1 SGDLS and CDR2 YYNGEE come from the germline V gene. The table lists this clonotype with a few counts. The authors prepared the TCRbeta library with unique molecular identifiers. TCRdb itself ran the PCR reads through MiXCR, one entry per CDR3 protein. This table holds about 360,000 distinct CDR3 sequences, roughly 13% found once. Sequencing was performed on PBMCs, taken from the stem cell graft. The sequence was obtained from a human donor who donated a stem cell graft to a child with Fanconi anemia. The gene calls are TRBV9 and TRBJ1-2; D remains unclear. CDR3 DNA: TGTGCCAGCAGCGCAGCGACTAGTAACTATGGCTACACCTTC. Protein sequence: CASSAATSNYGYTF. Full variable domain (missing parts from reference TRBV9 and TRBJ1-2): DSGVTQTPKHLITATGQRVTLRCSPRSGDLSVYWYQQSLDQGLQFLIQYYNGEERAKGNILERFSAQQFPDLHSELNLSSLELGDSALYFCASSAATSNYGYTFGSGTRLTVV.